This T cell receptor (beta chain) was sequenced in a study of blood T cell repertoires in COVID-19. Repertoires were generated with immunoSEQ multiplex PCR, while TCRdb's copy carries only in-frame clones and drops some. The sample includes 400,000 to 450,000 clones, 90% seen only once; the top ten take 0.55% to 0.75%. Trimming removed 4 bases from V and 0 bases from J, with 11 bases in between. The CDR3 has 15 amino acids. CDR1 is SGHDT and CDR2 is YYEEEE in the germline V gene. This clonotype was obtained from a young man who had recovered from COVID-19. The chain combines TRBV5-6 with TRBJ1-3; perhaps TRBD1 as D (6 bases). The specimen sequenced was PBMCs or T cells enriched from blood (not recorded which). Here the CDR3 reads CASSNDRHSGNTIYF. CDR3 in DNA: TGTGCCAGCAGCAACGACAGGCACTCTGGAAACACCATATATTTT.